This T cell receptor (beta chain) is drawn from a study of breast tumors, draining lymph nodes, adjacent tissues. Overall study results and limits: The data were judged consistent with most tumor T cells coming from lymph node and expanding in tumor. Tumors had less TCR diversity than lymph nodes, more than nontumor tissue. Tumor and nontumor repertoires were significantly more similar in luminal-like than in basal-like breast cancer. The lymph node origin of tumor T cells was framed as consistent with a hypothesis, not demonstrated.

TCRdb re-analysed the multiplex PCR reads in MiXCR, keeping a single row per CDR3 protein. The table has approximately 40,000 distinct CDR3 sequences, 35% to 45% seen once; the top ten hold about a tenth. This clonotype was counted at least ten times. What it binds is not known. J lost 5 bases, V lost 3 bases, and 12 bases had no gene match. The CDR3 is made up of 17 amino acids. Germline V gives CDR1 SGHRS, CDR2 YFSETQ. This clonotype was sampled from a female donor with breast cancer. Some clones in this sample may be carry-over from other donors' samples. The sample taken for sequencing was breast tumor tissue. The chain links TRBV5-1 to TRBJ2-5; 11 nucleotides align to TRBD1. CDR3 nucleotides: TGCGCCAGCAGCTCCTCGGGGGGGACAGGGGGTAAGGAGACCCAGTACTTC. Protein: CASSSSGGTGGKETQYF.